This TCR beta chain was sequenced for a study of identical twins. This clonotype appeared a few times. Antigen specificity is unknown. Overall study findings and caveats: Cord blood's abundant beta clonotypes had fewer insertions, unlike memory repertoires.

Template switching (which added a universal primer site) was used, and cDNA carried unique molecular identifiers. TCRdb used MiXCR to reprocess the 5' RACE reads, holding one entry per CDR3 protein. In the table there are around 340,000 distinct CDR3 sequences, 9% to 10% of which are singletons. The sequence came from a woman aged 50 to 60 in good health. Material: naive T cells sorted from blood.

The CDR3 DNA is TGTGCCAGCAGCCAAGAAGTAGCGGCGACCTCCTACAATGAGCAGTTCTTC. This sequence encodes CASSQEVAATSYNEQFF. The V and J genes are TRBV3-1 and TRBJ2-1, with D possibly TRBD2 on 6 matching bases. Trimming took 0 bases from V and 0 from J, leaving 12 bases between them. The CDR3 length is 17 residues. CDR1 is LGHDT and CDR2 is YNNKEL in the germline V gene (reference sequence).